This TCR beta chain was found in a study of T cells in Graves' hyperthyroidism and ophthalmopathy. Diagnoses were made from clinical symptoms, serum measures (thyroxine and TRAb), thyroid ultrasound and orbital computed tomography. It was RNA transcripts that yielded the amplified TCR beta CDR3 regions. A first-round RT-PCR of the TCR CDR3 used the HTBI primer set. TCRdb independently ran MiXCR on the multiplex PCR reads; one entry per CDR3 protein. The sample lists over 700,000 distinct CDR3 sequences, around a sixth occurring once. Germline V gives CDR1 MNHEY, CDR2 SVGAGI. The CDR3 has 14 amino acids. With 2 bases clipped from V and 8 bases from J, the junction kept 6 bases outside the gene matches.

The rearrangement uses TRBV6-5 and TRBJ2-1, with 7 bases lining up with TRBD2. Sample: blood. The sequence was collected from a woman in her forties or fifties with Graves' hyperthyroidism that later progressed to Graves' ophthalmopathy. CDR3 loop: CASSYGLVGDEQFF. CDR3 bases: TGTGCCAGCAGTTACGGACTAGTCGGCGATGAGCAGTTCTTC.